Presented here are 5 T cell receptor beta chains from one specimen sequenced in a study of blood T cell repertoires in COVID-19. Sequencing used immunoSEQ multiplex PCR; TCRdb keeps in-frame clones, though not all of them. The data show roughly 330,000 clones, around 87% seen once. The sample comprised PBMCs or T cells enriched from blood (not recorded which). These receptor sequences come from a woman under 40 who had recovered from COVID-19.

The chain links TRBV10-2 to TRBJ1-1; D gene ambiguous. The CDR3 loop spans 12 amino acids. Germline values: CDR1 WSHSY, CDR2 SAAADI. The V and J ends lost 10 bases and 7 bases respectively, with 16 bases between them. The CDR3 loop reads CATRRGEGEAFF. DNA of the CDR3: TGCGCCACCAGGAGAGGAGAGGGTGAAGCTTTCTTT.

The chain couples TRBV10-3 to TRBJ2-1; a weak D match, TRBD2 (7 bases). Germline V gives CDR1 ENHRY, CDR2 SYGVKD. Trimming took off 0 bases at V and 7 bases at J, with 13 bases between the two ends. The CDR3 length is 15 residues. CDR3 amino acids: CAISESGGAGNEQFF. CDR3 in DNA: TGTGCCATCAGTGAGTCGGGGGGGGCCGGGAATGAGCAGTTCTTC.

V usage is TRBV19 and J usage is TRBJ1-2; TRBD1 aligns across 7 bases. The V and J ends lost 2 bases and 4 bases, in that order; junction bases with no gene match: 16. Germline V gene data show CDR1 as LNHDA and CDR2 as SQIVND (reference sequence). The CDR3 has 18 residues. CDR3 sequence reads: CASSIRGSGTAPLYGYTF. The CDR3 nucleotides read TGTGCCAGTAGTATACGAGGAAGTGGGACAGCACCTCTCTATGGCTACACCTTC.

V gene TRBV19 combines with J gene TRBJ1-3; no clear D gene. Germline CDR1 reads LNHDA; CDR2 reads SQIVND (reference sequence). Trimming shortened V by 2 bases and J by 1 base, and 9 bases separated the two germline ends. There are 15 residues in the CDR3. This CDR3 reads CASSIIGPSGNTIYF. CDR3 sequence (DNA): TGTGCCAGTAGTATAATTGGGCCTTCTGGAAACACCATATATTTT.

Only a few counts were recorded for this clone. This rearrangement joins TRBV5-1 to TRBJ1-2, with TRBD1 matching over 8 bases. The CDR3 has 14 residues. Germline CDR1 SGHRS, CDR2 YFSETQ. Trimming at V came to 5 bases and at J to 2 bases, leaving 5 bases not matched to a gene. The CDR3 coding sequence is TGCGCCAGCAGGCCCGGGACAGGAAACTATGGCTACACCTTC. It is translated as CASRPGTGNYGYTF.